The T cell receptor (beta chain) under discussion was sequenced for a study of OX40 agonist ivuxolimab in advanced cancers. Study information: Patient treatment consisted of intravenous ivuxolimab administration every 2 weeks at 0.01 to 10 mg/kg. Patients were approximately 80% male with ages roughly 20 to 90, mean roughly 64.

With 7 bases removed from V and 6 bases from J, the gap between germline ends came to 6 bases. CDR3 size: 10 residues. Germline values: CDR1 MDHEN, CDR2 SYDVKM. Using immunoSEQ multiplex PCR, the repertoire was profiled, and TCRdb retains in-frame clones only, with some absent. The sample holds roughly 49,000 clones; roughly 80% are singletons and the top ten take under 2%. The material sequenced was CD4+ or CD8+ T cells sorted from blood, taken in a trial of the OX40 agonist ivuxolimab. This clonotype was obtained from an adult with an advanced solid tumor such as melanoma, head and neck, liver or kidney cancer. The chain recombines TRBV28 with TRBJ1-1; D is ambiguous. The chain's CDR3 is CASMKAEAFF. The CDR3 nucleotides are TGTGCCAGCATGAAGGCTGAAGCTTTCTTT.